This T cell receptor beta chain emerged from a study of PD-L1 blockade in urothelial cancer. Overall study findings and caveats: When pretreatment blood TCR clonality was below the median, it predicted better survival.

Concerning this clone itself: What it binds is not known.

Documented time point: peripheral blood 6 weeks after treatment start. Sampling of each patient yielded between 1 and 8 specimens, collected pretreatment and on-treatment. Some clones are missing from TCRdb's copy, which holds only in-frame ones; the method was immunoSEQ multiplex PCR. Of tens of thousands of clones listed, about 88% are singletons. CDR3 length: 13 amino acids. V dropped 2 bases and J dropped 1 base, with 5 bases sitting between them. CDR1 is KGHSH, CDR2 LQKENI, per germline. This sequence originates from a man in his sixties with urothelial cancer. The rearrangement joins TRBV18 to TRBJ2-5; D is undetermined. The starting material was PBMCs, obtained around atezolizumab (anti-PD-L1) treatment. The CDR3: CASSPVSQETQYF. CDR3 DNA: TGTGCCAGCTCACCAGTGAGCCAAGAGACCCAGTACTTC.